The TCR beta chain under discussion was sequenced for a study of liver allograft versus peripheral blood T cells. Whole-study context: Comparative analysis was performed on T cell receptor repertoires from transplanted livers and from recipients' peripheral blood.

One entry per CDR3 protein results from TCRdb running MiXCR on the reads. Among 8,500 or so distinct CDR3 sequences, 20% to 30% were seen once, and the ten largest hold roughly 8.3%. With V trimmed by 9 bases and J by 8 bases, 5 bases remained unmatched. Germline V gene data show CDR1 as SNHLY and CDR2 as FYNNEI. The CDR3 sequence is 12 residues long. Study-wide results and limits: According to reports, the T cell receptor repertoires inside liver allografts differed from those in peripheral blood.

Of note for this clonotype: Its specificity is not known.

The origin of this receptor is a human patient who had a liver transplant. Part of the T cell pool may stem from the graft donor. This chain uses TRBV2 with TRBJ1-4, with 8 bases matching TRBD1. The CDR3 bases are TGTGCCAGTCAGGGGGCGGGGGAAAAACTGTTTTTT. Protein product: CASQGAGEKLFF.